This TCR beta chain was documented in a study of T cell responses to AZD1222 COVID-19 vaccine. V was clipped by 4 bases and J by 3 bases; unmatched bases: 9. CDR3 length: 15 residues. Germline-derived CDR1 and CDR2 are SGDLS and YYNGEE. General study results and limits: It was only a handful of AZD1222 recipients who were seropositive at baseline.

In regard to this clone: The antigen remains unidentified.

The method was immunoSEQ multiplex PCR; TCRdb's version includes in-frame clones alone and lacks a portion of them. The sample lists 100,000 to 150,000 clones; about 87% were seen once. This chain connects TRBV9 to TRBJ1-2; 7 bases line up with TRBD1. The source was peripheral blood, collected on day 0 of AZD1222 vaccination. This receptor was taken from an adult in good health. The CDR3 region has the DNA TGTGCCAGCAGCCCTCGACAGGGCCAAGACTATGGCTACACCTTC. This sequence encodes CASSPRQGQDYGYTF.